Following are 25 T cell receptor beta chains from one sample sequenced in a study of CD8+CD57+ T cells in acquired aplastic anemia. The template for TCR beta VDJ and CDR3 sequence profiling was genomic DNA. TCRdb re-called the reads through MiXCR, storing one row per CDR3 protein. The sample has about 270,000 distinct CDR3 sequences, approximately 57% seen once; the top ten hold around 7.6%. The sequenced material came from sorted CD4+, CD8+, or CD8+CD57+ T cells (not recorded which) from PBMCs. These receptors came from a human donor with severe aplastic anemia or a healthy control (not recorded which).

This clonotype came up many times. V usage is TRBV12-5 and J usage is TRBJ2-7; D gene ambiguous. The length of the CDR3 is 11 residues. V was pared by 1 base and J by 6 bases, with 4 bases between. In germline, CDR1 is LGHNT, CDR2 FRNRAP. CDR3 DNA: TGTGCTAGTGGTTTGGCGCTCGAGCAGTACTTC. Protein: CASGLALEQYF.

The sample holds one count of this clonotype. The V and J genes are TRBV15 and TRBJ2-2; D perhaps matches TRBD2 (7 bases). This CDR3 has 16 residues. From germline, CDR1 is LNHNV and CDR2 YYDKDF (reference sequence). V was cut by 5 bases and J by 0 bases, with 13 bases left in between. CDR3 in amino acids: CATSDWGGANTGELFF. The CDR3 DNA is TGTGCCACCAGCGATTGGGGGGGCGCGAACACCGGGGAGCTGTTTTTT.

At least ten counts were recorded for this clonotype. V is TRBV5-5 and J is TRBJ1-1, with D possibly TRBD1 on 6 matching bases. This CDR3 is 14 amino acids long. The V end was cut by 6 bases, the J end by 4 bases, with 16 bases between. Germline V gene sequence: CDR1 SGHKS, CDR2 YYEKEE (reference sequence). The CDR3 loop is CASIKGVQGTEAFF. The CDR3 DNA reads TGTGCCAGCATCAAGGGGGTACAGGGCACTGAAGCTTTCTTT.

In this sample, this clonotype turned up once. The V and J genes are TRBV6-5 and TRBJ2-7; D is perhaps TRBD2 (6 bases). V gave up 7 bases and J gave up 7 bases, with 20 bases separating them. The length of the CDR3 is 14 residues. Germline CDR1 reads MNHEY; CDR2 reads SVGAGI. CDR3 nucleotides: TGTGCCAGCACCCATGGGGGGAGGTTCGAGGAGCAGTACTTC. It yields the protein CASTHGGRFEEQYF.

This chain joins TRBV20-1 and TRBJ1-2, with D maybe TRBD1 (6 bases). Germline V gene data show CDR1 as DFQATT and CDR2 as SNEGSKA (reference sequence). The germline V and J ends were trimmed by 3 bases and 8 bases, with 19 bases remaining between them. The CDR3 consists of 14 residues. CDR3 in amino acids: CSASAQDRLRGYTF. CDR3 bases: TGCAGTGCTAGCGCGCAGGACAGATTGAGAGGCTACACCTTC.

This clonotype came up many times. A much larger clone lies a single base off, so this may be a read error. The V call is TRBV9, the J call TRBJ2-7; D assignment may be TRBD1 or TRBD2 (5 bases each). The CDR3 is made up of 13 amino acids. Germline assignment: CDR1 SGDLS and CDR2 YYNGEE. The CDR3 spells CASSVAMRDEQHF. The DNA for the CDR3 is TGTGCCAGCAGCGTAGCGATGAGGGACGAGCAGCACTTC.

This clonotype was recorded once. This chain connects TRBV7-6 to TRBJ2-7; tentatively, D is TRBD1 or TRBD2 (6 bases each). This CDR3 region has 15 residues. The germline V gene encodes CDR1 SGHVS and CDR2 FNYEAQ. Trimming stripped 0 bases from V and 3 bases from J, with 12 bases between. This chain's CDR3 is CASSLAGGANYEQYF. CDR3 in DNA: TGTGCCAGCAGCTTAGCGGGGGGCGCGAACTACGAGCAGTACTTC.

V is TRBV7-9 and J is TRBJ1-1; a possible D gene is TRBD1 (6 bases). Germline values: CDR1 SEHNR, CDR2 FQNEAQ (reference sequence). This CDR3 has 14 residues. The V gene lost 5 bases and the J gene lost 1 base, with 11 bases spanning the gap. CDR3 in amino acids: CASSTQGRNTEAFF. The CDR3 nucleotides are TGTGCCAGCAGCACCCAGGGGAGGAACACTGAAGCTTTCTTT.

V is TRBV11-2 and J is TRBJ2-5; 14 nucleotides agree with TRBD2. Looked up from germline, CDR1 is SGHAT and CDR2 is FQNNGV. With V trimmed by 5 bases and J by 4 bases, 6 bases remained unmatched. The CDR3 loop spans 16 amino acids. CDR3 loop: CASSPGLAGGRETQYF. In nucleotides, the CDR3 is TGTGCCAGCAGCCCAGGACTAGCGGGAGGACGAGAGACCCAGTACTTC.

In nucleotides, the CDR3 is TGTGCCAGCAGTGAACCTGGGAGGGAAGGTGAGCAGTTCTTC. Its translation: CASSEPGREGEQFF. This rearrangement joins TRBV25-1 to TRBJ2-1; 7 bases line up with TRBD2. The CDR3 totals 14 residues. Germline V CDR1 and CDR2: MGHDK, SYGVNS. Unmatched junction bases numbered 7, after V lost 2 bases and J lost 9 bases.

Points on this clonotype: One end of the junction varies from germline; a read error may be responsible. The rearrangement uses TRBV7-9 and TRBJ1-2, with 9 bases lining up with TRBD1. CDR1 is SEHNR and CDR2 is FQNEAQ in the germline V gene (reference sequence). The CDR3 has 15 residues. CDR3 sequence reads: CASSAPGQGNSGYTF. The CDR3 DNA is TGTGCCAGCAGCGCTCCGGGACAGGGAAACTCTGGCTACACCTTC.

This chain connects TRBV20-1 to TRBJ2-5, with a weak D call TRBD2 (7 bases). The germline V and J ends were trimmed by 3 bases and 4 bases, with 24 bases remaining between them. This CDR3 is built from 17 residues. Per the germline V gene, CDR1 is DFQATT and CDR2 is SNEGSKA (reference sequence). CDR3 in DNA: TGCAGTGCTAGTGAGAGAGGCGGGGGCGCCGGGGGAGAGACCCAGTACTTC. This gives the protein CSASERGGGAGGETQYF.

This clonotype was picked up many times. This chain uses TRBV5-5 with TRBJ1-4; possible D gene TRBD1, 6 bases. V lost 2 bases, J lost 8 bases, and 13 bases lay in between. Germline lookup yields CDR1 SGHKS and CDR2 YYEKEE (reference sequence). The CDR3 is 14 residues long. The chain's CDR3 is CASSLNRVGEKLFF. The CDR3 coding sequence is TGTGCCAGCAGCTTAAACAGGGTGGGGGAAAAACTGTTTTTT.

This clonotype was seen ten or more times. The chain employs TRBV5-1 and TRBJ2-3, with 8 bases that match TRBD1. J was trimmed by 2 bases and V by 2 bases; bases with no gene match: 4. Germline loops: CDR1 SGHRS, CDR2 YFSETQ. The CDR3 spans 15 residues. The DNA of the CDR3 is TGCGCCAGCAGCTTAAGGACAGGGAACACAGATACGCAGTATTTT. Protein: CASSLRTGNTDTQYF.

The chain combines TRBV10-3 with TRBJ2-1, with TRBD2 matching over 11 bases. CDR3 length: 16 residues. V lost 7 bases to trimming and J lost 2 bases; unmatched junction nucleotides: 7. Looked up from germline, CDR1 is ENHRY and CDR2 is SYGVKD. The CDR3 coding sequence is TGTGCCATCACCCAAGGACTAGCGGGCGCCTACAATGAGCAGTTCTTC. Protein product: CAITQGLAGAYNEQFF.

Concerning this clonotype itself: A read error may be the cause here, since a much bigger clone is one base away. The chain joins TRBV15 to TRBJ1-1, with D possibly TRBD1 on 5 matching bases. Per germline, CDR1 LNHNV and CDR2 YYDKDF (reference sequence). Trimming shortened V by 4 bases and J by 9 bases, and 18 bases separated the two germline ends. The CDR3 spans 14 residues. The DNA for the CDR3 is TGTGCCACCAGCATGGGTGGGGGGGTGGCCAAAGCTTTCTTT. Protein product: CATSMGGGVAKAFF.

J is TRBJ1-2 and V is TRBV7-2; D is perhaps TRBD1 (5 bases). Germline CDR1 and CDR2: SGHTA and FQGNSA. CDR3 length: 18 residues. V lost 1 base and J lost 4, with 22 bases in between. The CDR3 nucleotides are TGTGCCAGCAGCTTAGGTCGTCGACTAGCGGGGCTTGTCTATGGCTACACCTTC. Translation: CASSLGRRLAGLVYGYTF.

CDR3 coding DNA: TGTGCCAGCAAGGACAGCGCGAACACTGAAGCTTTCTTT. It yields the protein CASKDSANTEAFF. The V call is TRBV2, the J call TRBJ1-1; TRBD1 might be the D (6 bases). CDR1 and CDR2 (germline): SNHLY, FYNNEI. This CDR3 has 13 residues. V was shortened by 7 bases and J by 1 base, with 10 bases between the two germline ends.

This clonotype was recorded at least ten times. The CDR3 here is CSASRTRGTQYF. As DNA, the CDR3 is TGCAGTGCTTCAAGGACGCGGGGGACCCAGTACTTC. The V and J genes are TRBV20-1 and TRBJ2-5, with D perhaps matching TRBD2 (6 bases). V was cut by 5 bases and J by 7 bases, with 14 bases left in between. CDR3 length equals 12 residues. Germline V gene data show CDR1 as DFQATT and CDR2 as SNEGSKA (reference sequence).

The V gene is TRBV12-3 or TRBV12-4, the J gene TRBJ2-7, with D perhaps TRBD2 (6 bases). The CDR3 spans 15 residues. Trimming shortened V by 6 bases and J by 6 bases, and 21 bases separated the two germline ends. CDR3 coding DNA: TGTGCCAGCAGCCCCCTCCCGGGAGTGCCTGGCGAGCAGTACTTC. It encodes CASSPLPGVPGEQYF.

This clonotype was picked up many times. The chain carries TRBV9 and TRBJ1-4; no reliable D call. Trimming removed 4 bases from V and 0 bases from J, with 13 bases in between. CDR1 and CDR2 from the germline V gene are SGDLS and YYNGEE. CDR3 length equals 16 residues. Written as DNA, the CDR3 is TGTGCCAGCAGCACGAGACCGTTTGCAACTAATGAAAAACTGTTTTTT. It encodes CASSTRPFATNEKLFF.

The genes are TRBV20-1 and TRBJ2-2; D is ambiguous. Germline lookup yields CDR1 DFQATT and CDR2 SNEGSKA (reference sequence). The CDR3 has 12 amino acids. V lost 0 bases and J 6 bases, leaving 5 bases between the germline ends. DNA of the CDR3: TGCAGTGCTAGAGACGTAGCCGGGGAGCTGTTTTTT. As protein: CSARDVAGELFF.

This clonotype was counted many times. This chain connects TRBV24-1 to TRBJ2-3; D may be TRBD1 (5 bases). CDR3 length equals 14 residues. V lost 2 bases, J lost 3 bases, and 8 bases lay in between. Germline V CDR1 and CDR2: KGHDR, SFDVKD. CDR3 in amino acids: CATSDSQGTDTQYF. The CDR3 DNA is TGTGCCACCAGTGATTCGCAGGGAACAGATACGCAGTATTTT.

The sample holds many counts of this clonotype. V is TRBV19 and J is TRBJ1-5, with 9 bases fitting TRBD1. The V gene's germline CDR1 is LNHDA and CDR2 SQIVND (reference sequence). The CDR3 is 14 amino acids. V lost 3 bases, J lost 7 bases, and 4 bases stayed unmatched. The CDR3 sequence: CASSIRQGGQPQHF. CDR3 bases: TGTGCCAGTAGTATTAGACAGGGGGGACAGCCCCAGCATTTT.

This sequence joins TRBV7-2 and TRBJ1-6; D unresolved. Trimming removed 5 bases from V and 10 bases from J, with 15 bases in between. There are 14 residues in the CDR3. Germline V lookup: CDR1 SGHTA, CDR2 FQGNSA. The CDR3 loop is CASSPSPPDSPLHF. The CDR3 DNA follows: TGTGCCAGCAGCCCATCCCCCCCGGACTCACCCCTCCACTTT.